This passage covers 26 T cell receptor beta chains from one sample sequenced in a study of T cells in Graves' hyperthyroidism and ophthalmopathy. Template material for amplifying TCR beta CDR3 regions consisted of RNA transcripts. With the HTBI primer set, the TCR CDR3 went through a first round of RT-PCR. In TCRdb, the multiplex PCR reads were re-called with MiXCR into one record per CDR3 protein. The sample has around 350,000 distinct CDR3 sequences; about a fifth are singletons. The sample comprised blood. The source of these receptors is a woman between 18 and 30 years old with Graves' hyperthyroidism.

This clonotype has ten or more counts. The chain has TRBV6-1 and TRBJ1-5; the match to TRBD1 covers 11 bases. The CDR3 has 16 amino acids. The trim removed 3 bases at V and 4 bases at J, leaving 5 bases unmatched. Looked up from germline, CDR1 is MNHNS and CDR2 is SASEGT. Here the CDR3 reads CASSEPGQGVNQPQHF. CDR3 DNA: TGTGCCAGCAGTGAGCCGGGACAGGGGGTAAATCAGCCCCAGCATTTT.

There are many counts of this clonotype. The chain couples TRBV7-2 to TRBJ1-1, with D hard to call. V was pared by 5 bases and J by 7 bases, with 14 bases between. Per germline, CDR1 SGHTA and CDR2 FQGNSA. This CDR3 contains 13 residues. CDR3 in DNA: TGTGCCAGCAGCGGGCGGGATGGAGTTGAAGCTTTCTTT. Translation: CASSGRDGVEAFF.

This clonotype has at least ten counts. The chain carries TRBV30 and TRBJ1-2; TRBD1 is a possible D gene (6 bases). This CDR3 has 13 residues. Trimming took off 4 bases at V and 4 bases at J, with 13 bases between the two ends. CDR1 GTSNPN and CDR2 SVGIG come from the germline V gene (reference sequence). The CDR3 spells CAWTPRGTYGYTF. The CDR3 DNA reads as TGTGCCTGGACCCCGAGGGGGACCTATGGCTACACCTTC.

There are a few counts of this clonotype. A much larger clone lies a single base off, so this may be a read error. This chain links TRBV7-3 with TRBJ1-1; TRBD1 aligns across 9 bases. This CDR3 comprises 15 residues. Germline CDR1 reads SGHTA; CDR2 reads FQGTGA. The CDR3 DNA reads TGTGCCTGCAGCGCCCCGGGACAGGGGAACACTGAAGCTTTCTTT. Its protein is CACSAPGQGNTEAFF.

V gene TRBV10-3 combines with J gene TRBJ1-1; D ambiguous. Trimming pared 0 bases from V and 6 bases from J, leaving 14 bases between. The CDR3 is 15 amino acids. Germline V gives CDR1 ENHRY, CDR2 SYGVKD. The CDR3: CAISESGQIDAEAFF. CDR3 in DNA: TGTGCCATCAGTGAGTCGGGTCAGATAGACGCTGAAGCTTTCTTT.

The J gene is TRBJ1-5, the V gene TRBV7-2, with D possibly TRBD1 on 5 matching bases. V shed 0 bases and J shed 4 bases, with 13 bases lying between them. CDR3 length: 16 residues. Germline V gene sequence: CDR1 SGHTA, CDR2 FQGNSA. This chain's CDR3 is CASSLARLQANQPQHF. In nucleotides, the CDR3 is TGTGCCAGCAGCTTAGCGAGGTTACAGGCTAATCAGCCCCAGCATTTT.

In its sample, this clonotype was seen a few times. This sequence may be a read error, since a much larger clone differs from it by one base. The gene calls are TRBV28 and TRBJ1-1; possible D gene TRBD1, 5 bases. The CDR3 has 14 residues. Germline V gives CDR1 MDHEN, CDR2 SYDVKM. The CDR3 is CASSLLGEDTEACF. For the CDR3, the DNA is TGTGCCAGCAGTTTATTAGGGGAGGACACTGAAGCTTGCTTT.

This clonotype showed up many times. The V and J genes are TRBV10-3 and TRBJ2-5; D tentatively reads TRBD1 or TRBD2 (5 bases each). Trimming took 11 bases from V and 0 from J, leaving 16 bases between them. This CDR3 has 14 residues. CDR1 and CDR2 from the germline V gene are ENHRY and SYGVKD. CDR3 region: CAPGAAFYQETQYF. The CDR3 DNA follows: TGTGCCCCCGGGGCAGCATTCTACCAAGAGACCCAGTACTTC.

This clonotype was seen only a few times. The genes are TRBV11-2 and TRBJ2-7; TRBD1 aligns across 7 bases. This CDR3 has 17 residues. V was pared by 0 bases and J by 3 bases, with 11 bases of the junction left unmatched. Per the germline V gene, CDR1 is SGHAT and CDR2 is FQNNGV. This CDR3 reads CASSLEMGVRGIYEQYF. CDR3 nucleotide sequence: TGTGCCAGCAGCTTAGAAATGGGTGTCAGGGGGATCTACGAGCAGTACTTC.

The chain couples TRBV3-1 to TRBJ2-2; D not resolved. The CDR3 contains 15 residues. CDR1 and CDR2 (germline): LGHDT, YNNKEL (reference sequence). Trimming stripped 4 bases from V and 0 bases from J, with 9 bases between. This chain's CDR3 is CASSPAPANTGELFF. CDR3 sequence (DNA): TGTGCCAGCAGCCCGGCCCCAGCGAACACCGGGGAGCTGTTTTTT.

The J gene is TRBJ2-5, the V gene TRBV30; 11 nucleotides align to TRBD2. The CDR3 is 14 residues long. Germline V CDR1 and CDR2: GTSNPN, SVGIG (reference sequence). V gave up 5 bases and J gave up 5 bases; unmatched junction bases: 7. In DNA, the CDR3 is TGTGCCTGGGAGTCAAGACTAGCGGGGGAGACCCAGTACTTC. Protein sequence: CAWESRLAGETQYF.

CDR3 region: CASSVEGGTHYGYTF. Here the CDR3 DNA reads TGTGCCAGCAGCGTAGAAGGGGGGACCCACTATGGCTACACCTTC. The chain recombines TRBV9 with TRBJ1-2, with D possibly matching TRBD1 (6 bases). The CDR3 spans 15 residues. Germline V gives CDR1 SGDLS, CDR2 YYNGEE. With 0 bases removed from V and 3 bases from J, the gap between germline ends came to 12 bases.

This clonotype showed up many times. V and J are TRBV6-5 and TRBJ1-5; no firm D call. The CDR3 contains 16 residues. Trimming removed 4 bases from V and 2 bases from J, with 15 bases in between. The germline V gene encodes CDR1 MNHEY and CDR2 SVGAGI. CDR3 nucleotides: TGTGCCAGCAGTTTAGGCGAACATAGCGGCAATCAGCCCCAGCATTTT. Amino acids: CASSLGEHSGNQPQHF.

The sample holds many counts of this clonotype. The gene calls are TRBV6-4 and TRBJ1-1; a weak D match, TRBD1 (5 bases). The CDR3 has 14 residues. In germline, CDR1 is MRHNA, CDR2 SNTAGT. The ends were cut back, 3 bases at V and 1 base at J, with 9 bases in the middle. DNA for the CDR3: TGTGCCAGCAGTGAGGGGACGGAGAACACTGAAGCTTTCTTT. It translates to CASSEGTENTEAFF.

In its sample, this clonotype was seen many times. Written as DNA, the CDR3 is TGTGCCAGCAGTTACAGAGGATACAACCAAGAGACCCAGTACTTC. Amino acid sequence: CASSYRGYNQETQYF. V is TRBV6-5 and J is TRBJ2-5; D remains ambiguous. The CDR3 has 15 amino acids. V was pared by 2 bases and J by 0 bases, with 10 bases between. The germline V gene encodes CDR1 MNHEY and CDR2 SVGAGI.

This clonotype was recorded many times. The chain is built from TRBV18 and TRBJ1-1, with D maybe TRBD1 (5 bases). The CDR3 spans 14 residues. CDR1 is KGHSH and CDR2 is LQKENI in the germline V gene. Trimming left V 5 bases short and J 0 bases short, with 10 bases between. CDR3: CASSVDIMNTEAFF. CDR3 nucleotides: TGTGCCAGCTCAGTGGACATTATGAACACTGAAGCTTTCTTT. Supplemented by reference TRBV18 and TRBJ1-1, the full variable domain reads NAGVMQNPRHLVRRRGQEARLRCSPMKGHSHVYWYRQLPEEGLKFMVYLQKENIIDESGMPKERFSAEFPKEGPSILRIQQVVRGDSAAYFCASSVDIMNTEAFFGQGTRLTVV.

The sample holds many counts of this clonotype. The V and J genes are TRBV7-2 and TRBJ2-5; D unresolved. This CDR3 has 15 residues. Germline V gene data show CDR1 as SGHTA and CDR2 as FQGNSA. Between the trimmed V and J ends, which lost 4 bases and 5 bases, there was a span of 17 bases. As DNA, the CDR3 is TGTGCCAGCAGCTCCGGAGAACTCCTAGGGGAGACCCAGTACTTC. This sequence encodes CASSSGELLGETQYF.

This chain links TRBV12-3 or TRBV12-4 with TRBJ2-5; D remains unclear. V dropped 2 bases and J dropped 5 bases, with 15 bases sitting between them. This CDR3 has 15 amino acids. The CDR3 sequence: CASSLWAAVEETQYF. The CDR3 coding sequence is TGTGCCAGCAGTTTATGGGCGGCCGTAGAGGAGACCCAGTACTTC.

The gene calls are TRBV6-4 and TRBJ2-6, with D perhaps given as TRBD1 or TRBD2 (6 bases each). V dropped 5 bases and J dropped 3 bases, with 29 bases sitting between them. The CDR3 runs 21 residues. Germline-derived CDR1 and CDR2 are MRHNA and SNTAGT. CDR3 sequence (DNA): TGTGCCAGCAGTATGCTCCCCGGCCTCGGGCAGGGGAGGTATGGGGCCAACGTCCTGACTTTC. Amino acid sequence: CASSMLPGLGQGRYGANVLTF.

The sample holds many counts of this clonotype. The chain recombines TRBV6-4 with TRBJ1-2, with 8 bases aligning to TRBD1. V shed 3 bases and J 3 bases; nucleotides not matched to a gene: 3. Germline CDR1 and CDR2: MRHNA and SNTAGT. CDR3 length: 14 residues. The CDR3 loop reads CASSEDRDDYGYTF. In DNA form, the CDR3 reads TGTGCCAGCAGTGAGGACAGGGATGACTATGGCTACACCTTC.

In its sample, this clonotype was seen many times. This chain connects TRBV7-3 to TRBJ1-3; 8 positions match TRBD1. Germline trimming cut 0 bases from V and 0 bases from J; bases unmatched to any gene: 1. The CDR3 loop spans 16 amino acids. Germline CDR1 SGHTA, CDR2 FQGTGA. The CDR3 spells CASSLTGQDSGNTIYF. The CDR3, as DNA: TGTGCCAGCAGCTTAACGGGACAGGACTCTGGAAACACCATATATTTT. Together with reference TRBV7-3 and TRBJ1-3, the CDR3 gives the full variable domain: GAGVSQTPSNKVTEKGKYVELRCDPISGHTALYWYRQSLGQGPEFLIYFQGTGAADDSGLPNDRFFAVRPEGSVSTLKIQRTERGDSAVYLCASSLTGQDSGNTIYFGEGSWLTVV.

This clonotype was picked up many times. The rearrangement uses TRBV12-3 or TRBV12-4 and TRBJ2-7; 8 nucleotides match TRBD2. The junction had 6 bases not matched to a gene; V was cut back by 6 bases and J by 5 bases. The CDR3 is 13 amino acids. CDR3 sequence (DNA): TGTGCCAGCAGCAGGACTAGCAACCACGAGCAGTACTTC. Translation gives CASSRTSNHEQYF.

This clonotype was observed at least ten times. CDR3: CSATEAASVTNTGELFF. DNA for the CDR3: TGCAGTGCTACCGAGGCGGCTAGCGTAACGAACACCGGGGAGCTGTTTTTT. The chain has TRBV20-1 and TRBJ2-2; tentatively, D is TRBD2 (6 bases). Deletions cut 4 bases from V and 0 bases from J, with 18 bases between. The CDR3 covers 17 residues. Germline V gives CDR1 DFQATT, CDR2 SNEGSKA (reference sequence).

This clonotype was detected ten times or more. V usage is TRBV20-1 and J usage is TRBJ1-5; possibly TRBD1 for D (6 bases). In germline, CDR1 is DFQATT, CDR2 SNEGSKA (reference sequence). This CDR3 contains 16 residues. V gave up 1 base and J gave up 0 bases, with 13 bases separating them. CDR3 region: CSARVGGAVSNQPQHF. The CDR3 region has the DNA TGCAGTGCTAGAGTTGGGGGGGCAGTTAGCAATCAGCCCCAGCATTTT.

The sample holds many counts of this clonotype. V is TRBV12-3 or TRBV12-4 and J is TRBJ2-2; D tentatively reads TRBD1 or TRBD2 (5 bases each). The CDR3 has 15 amino acids. The V gene lost 6 bases and the J gene lost 5 bases, with 16 bases spanning the gap. The CDR3 spells CASRGDRTGTGELFF. In DNA form, the CDR3 reads TGTGCCAGCAGGGGGGACCGGACGGGGACCGGGGAGCTGTTTTTT.

This clonotype was seen ten or more times. The chain links TRBV20-1 to TRBJ1-1, with D unresolved. The CDR3 covers 15 residues. Germline V gene sequence: CDR1 DFQATT, CDR2 SNEGSKA (reference sequence). Trimming took 2 bases from V and 4 from J, leaving 17 bases between them. CDR3 amino acids: CSARPSPGVGTEAFF. CDR3 DNA sequence: TGCAGTGCTAGACCCTCGCCTGGGGTCGGCACTGAAGCTTTCTTT.